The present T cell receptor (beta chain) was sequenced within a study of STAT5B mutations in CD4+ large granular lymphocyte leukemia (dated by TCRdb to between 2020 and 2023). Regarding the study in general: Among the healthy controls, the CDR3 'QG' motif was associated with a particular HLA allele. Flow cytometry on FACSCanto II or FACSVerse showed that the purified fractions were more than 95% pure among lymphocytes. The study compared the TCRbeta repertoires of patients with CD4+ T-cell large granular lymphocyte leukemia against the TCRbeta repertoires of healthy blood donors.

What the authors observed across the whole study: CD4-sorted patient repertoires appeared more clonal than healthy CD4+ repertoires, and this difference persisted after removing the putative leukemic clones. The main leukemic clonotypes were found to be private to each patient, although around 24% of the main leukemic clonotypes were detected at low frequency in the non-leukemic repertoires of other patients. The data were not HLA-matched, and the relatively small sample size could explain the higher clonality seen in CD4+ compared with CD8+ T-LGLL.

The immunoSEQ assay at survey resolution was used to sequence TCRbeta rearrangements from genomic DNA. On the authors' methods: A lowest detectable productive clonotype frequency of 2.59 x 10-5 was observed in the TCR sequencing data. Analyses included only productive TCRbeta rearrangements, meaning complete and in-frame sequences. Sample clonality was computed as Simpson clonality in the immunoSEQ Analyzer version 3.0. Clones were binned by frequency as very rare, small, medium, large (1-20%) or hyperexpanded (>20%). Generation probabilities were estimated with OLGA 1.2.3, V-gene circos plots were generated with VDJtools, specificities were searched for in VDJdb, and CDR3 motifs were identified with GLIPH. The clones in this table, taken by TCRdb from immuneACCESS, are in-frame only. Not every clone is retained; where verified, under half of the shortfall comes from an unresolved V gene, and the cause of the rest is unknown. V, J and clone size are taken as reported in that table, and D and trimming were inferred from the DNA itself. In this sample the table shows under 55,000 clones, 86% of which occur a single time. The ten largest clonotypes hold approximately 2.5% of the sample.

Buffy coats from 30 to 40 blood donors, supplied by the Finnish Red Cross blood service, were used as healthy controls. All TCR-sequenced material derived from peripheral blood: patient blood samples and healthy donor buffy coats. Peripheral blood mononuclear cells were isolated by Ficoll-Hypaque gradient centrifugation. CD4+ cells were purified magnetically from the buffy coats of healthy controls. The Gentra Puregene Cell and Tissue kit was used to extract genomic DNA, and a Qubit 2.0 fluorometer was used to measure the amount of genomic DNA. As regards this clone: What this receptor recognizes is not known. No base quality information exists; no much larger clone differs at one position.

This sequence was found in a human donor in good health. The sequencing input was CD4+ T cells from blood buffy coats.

In nucleotide form, the sequence is TGCGCCAGCAGCGCTCGACAGGGGAAGGGGAACACTGAAGCTTTCTTT. This yields the protein CASSARQGKGNTEAFF. The sequence joins TRBV5-1 to TRBJ1-1, and 8 junction bases match TRBD1. The germline V end is reduced by 4 bases and the J end by 1 base; junction bases left unmatched: 9. The CDR3 starts with the cysteine, ends with the phenylalanine, and has 16 residues. The only DNA kept is the CDR3, 48 bases in frame from the first base. The germline V gene sets CDR1 to SGHRS and CDR2 to YFSETQ.